Below are 5 T cell receptor beta chains sequenced from a single sample in a study of T cells in Graves' hyperthyroidism and ophthalmopathy. Authors of the study amplified TCR beta CDR3 regions from RNA transcripts. The study used the HTBI primer set for a first-round RT-PCR of the TCR CDR3. MiXCR, run by TCRdb on the multiplex PCR reads, gives a single entry per CDR3 protein. The repertoire includes a few hundred thousand distinct CDR3 sequences, roughly 14% of them detected once, and roughly 7.7% sits in the top ten. Sample: blood. Source of these receptors: a woman in her late teens or twenties with Graves' hyperthyroidism.

The count of this clonotype is one. The J gene is TRBJ2-5, the V gene TRBV11-2; TRBD2 might be the D (5 bases). CDR1 is SGHAT and CDR2 is FQNNGV in the germline V gene. This CDR3 spans 15 amino acids. With 2 bases removed from V and 2 bases from J, the gap between germline ends came to 12 bases. The CDR3 here is CASSLYQRPQETQYF. The CDR3 DNA reads as TGTGCCAGCAGCTTATACCAGCGGCCACAAGAGACCCAGTACTTC.

This clonotype was counted at least ten times. This chain links TRBV9 with TRBJ2-1, with 10 bases lining up with TRBD2. The CDR3 spans 16 residues. Trimming cost V 3 bases and J 0 bases; bases outside gene matches: 3. Germline V lookup: CDR1 SGDLS, CDR2 YYNGEE. The CDR3 loop reads CASSATSGPSYNEQFF. CDR3 nucleotide sequence: TGTGCCAGCAGCGCGACTAGCGGGCCCTCCTACAATGAGCAGTTCTTC.

Turning to this clonotype: An end of the junction differs from the germline gene, which may be a read error. The J gene is TRBJ2-3, the V gene TRBV20-1; 13 bases map to TRBD2. The V gene's germline CDR1 is DFQATT and CDR2 SNEGSKA (reference sequence). The CDR3 totals 17 residues. CDR3 sequence reads: CSARAGSGTSGADMQYF. CDR3 DNA: TGCAGTGCTAGAGCGGGCTCCGGGACTAGCGGGGCAGATATGCAGTATTTT.

This clonotype was seen repeatedly, ten times or more. This chain joins TRBV2 and TRBJ2-6; perhaps TRBD2 as D (7 bases). Trimming stripped 10 bases from V and 0 bases from J, with 19 bases between. CDR3 length: 17 amino acids. Germline V gene data show CDR1 as SNHLY and CDR2 as FYNNEI. CDR3 sequence: CATRRGGGYSGANVLTF. In nucleotides, the CDR3 is TGTGCCACCCGTCGAGGGGGGGGTTACTCTGGGGCCAACGTCCTGACTTTC.

This clonotype was counted only a few times. The J gene is TRBJ2-5, the V gene TRBV28, with D perhaps TRBD2 (6 bases). Germline lookup yields CDR1 MDHEN and CDR2 SYDVKM. Trimming removed 5 bases from V and 0 bases from J, with 10 bases in between. The CDR3 has 14 amino acids. The CDR3 loop is CASSDSGHQETQYF. In DNA form, the CDR3 reads TGTGCCAGCAGTGATAGCGGACACCAAGAGACCCAGTACTTC.